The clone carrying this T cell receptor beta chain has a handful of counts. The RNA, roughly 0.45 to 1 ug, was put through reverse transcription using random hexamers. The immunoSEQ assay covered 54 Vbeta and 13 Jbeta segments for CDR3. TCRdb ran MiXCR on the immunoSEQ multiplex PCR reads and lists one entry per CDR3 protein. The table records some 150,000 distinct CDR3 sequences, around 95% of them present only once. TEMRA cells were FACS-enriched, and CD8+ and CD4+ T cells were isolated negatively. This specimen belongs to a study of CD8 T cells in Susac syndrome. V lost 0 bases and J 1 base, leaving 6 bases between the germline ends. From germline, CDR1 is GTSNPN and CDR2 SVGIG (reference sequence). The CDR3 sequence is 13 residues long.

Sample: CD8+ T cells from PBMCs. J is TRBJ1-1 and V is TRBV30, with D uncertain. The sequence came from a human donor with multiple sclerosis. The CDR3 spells CAWSVGRNTEAFF. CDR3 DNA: TGTGCCTGGAGTGTCGGCCGGAACACTGAAGCTTTCTTT.